Listed below are T cell receptor beta chains from one sample, sequenced in a study of post-analysis software for immune sequencing data. TCRdb processed the PCR reads anew with MiXCR; each CDR3 protein has one entry. The data hold about 540,000 distinct CDR3 sequences, with around a third observed a single time. Sequencing was performed on blood. The receptors shown here come from a girl aged 2 to 17 with multiple sclerosis. CDR3s include the opening cysteine and the closing phenylalanine or tryptophan.

J	V	CDR3
TRBJ2-7	TRBV7-2	CASSLVGGGGYERYF
TRBJ1-2	TRBV3-1	CASSQEQDRGGGYTF
TRBJ2-5	TRBV3-1	CASSPRPGVETQYF
TRBJ2-1	TRBV9	CASSVEGSGPYNEQFF
TRBJ2-5	TRBV12-3/TRBV12-4	CASSFYSGGLETQYF
TRBJ2-1	TRBV5-1	CASSLPGTSVGNEQFF
NA	TRBV20-1	CSASGTGGRETQYF
NA	TRBV19	CASRRTGQIQETQYF
TRBJ2-2	TRBV9	CASRRQGTDTGERFF
TRBJ2-1	TRBV29-1	CSVSRGGSYNEQFF
TRBJ2-7	TRBV20-1	CSARTTGGGYEQYF
TRBJ2-3	TRBV7-7	CASSLATGGPDTQYF
NA	TRBV13	CASSLGRGNEQYF
TRBJ2-4	TRBV18	CASSPRTSGGVNIQYF
TRBJ2-7	TRBV2	CASSESLGEQYF
TRBJ2-3	TRBV7-8	CASSLTTSGPTDTQYF
TRBJ2-1	TRBV7-9	CASSLAGTSNEQVF
TRBJ2-2	TRBV5-1	CASSERTANTGELFF
TRBJ2-1	TRBV5-1	CASSNGDRDNNEQFF
TRBJ2-1	TRBV9	CASGGLAGVNEQFF
TRBJ2-3	TRBV6-5	CASRDTTDTQYF